The clone carrying this TCR beta chain appeared a single time. Germline V lookup: CDR1 SGHRS, CDR2 YFSETQ. The V and J ends lost 6 bases and 7 bases, in that order; junction bases with no gene match: 6. The length of the CDR3 is 14 residues. Per the original methods: Estimates of nucleated cell counts were drawn from the amplification of reference gene primers. Repertoires were generated with immunoSEQ multiplex PCR, while TCRdb's copy carries only in-frame clones and drops some. The V and J calls and clone size come from that table; D and trimming were worked out from the DNA. The sample includes tens of thousands of clones, 84% of them seen just once. The sample is drawn from a study of blood T cell repertoires in COVID-19. Study in general: Acute and convalescent COVID-19 samples came from the United States, Italy and Spain. Sources were T cells, B-cell-depleted T cells, or PBMCs; the material itself was cDNA or gDNA.

The rearrangement links TRBV5-1 to TRBJ2-3; 12 bases align to TRBD2. This clonotype originated in a human donor in a cohort sampled during active COVID-19. The sample consisted of peripheral blood. As DNA, the CDR3 is TGCGCCAGCAACCTAGCGGGGGGGCTTAATACGCAGTATTTT. It yields the protein CASNLAGGLNTQYF. Complete variable domain (other parts from reference TRBV5-1 and TRBJ2-3): KAGVTQTPRYLIKTRGQQVTLSCSPISGHRSVSWYQQTPGQGLQFLFEYFSETQRNKGNFPGRFSGRQFSNSRSEMNVSTLELGDSALYLCASNLAGGLNTQYFGPGTRLTVL.